Presented here are 24 T cell receptor beta chains from one specimen sequenced in a study of OX40 agonist ivuxolimab in advanced cancers. Sequenced by immunoSEQ multiplex PCR; TCRdb stores in-frame clones only, minus some. The sample consists of 78,000 or so clones, approximately 89% of them appearing once. Sequenced material: CD4+ or CD8+ T cells sorted from blood, taken in a trial of the OX40 agonist ivuxolimab. These receptors all come from an adult with an advanced solid tumor such as melanoma, head and neck, liver or kidney cancer.

Only a few counts were recorded for this clone. The CDR3 is CASSLAILAGGPKMRDEQFF. CDR3 in DNA: TGCGCCAGCAGCTTGGCCATACTAGCGGGAGGCCCCAAAATGCGCGATGAGCAGTTCTTC. This chain uses TRBV5-1 with TRBJ2-1; 12 positions match TRBD2. Germline CDR1 reads SGHRS; CDR2 reads YFSETQ. J lost 8 bases, V lost 0 bases, and 18 bases had no gene match. This CDR3 comprises 20 residues.

The chain joins TRBV30 to TRBJ2-1; TRBD2 agrees at 7 bases. In germline, CDR1 is GTSNPN, CDR2 SVGIG (reference sequence). V shed 0 bases and J 9 bases; nucleotides not matched to a gene: 5. The CDR3 consists of 13 residues. The CDR3 sequence: CAWSVIGGGEQFF. The CDR3 coding sequence is TGTGCCTGGAGTGTGATTGGGGGGGGTGAGCAGTTCTTC. The full variable domain, rest sourced from reference TRBV30 and TRBJ2-1, is SQTIHQWPATLVQPVGSPLSLECTVEGTSNPNLYWYRQAAGRGLQLLFYSVGIGQISSEVPQNLSASRPQDRQFILSSKKLLLSDSGFYLCAWSVIGGGEQFFGPGTRLTVL.

CDR3 nucleotide sequence: TGTGCCAGCAGATGGGGAGACAAAAACTACGAGCAGTACTTC. As protein: CASRWGDKNYEQYF. The chain uses TRBV27 and TRBJ2-7; perhaps TRBD2 as D (5 bases). Trimming shortened V by 6 bases and J by 3 bases, and 15 bases separated the two germline ends. This CDR3 is built from 14 residues. CDR1 and CDR2 (germline): MNHEY, SMNVEV (reference sequence).

This clone was detected once. V is TRBV5-1 and J is TRBJ1-1; D call uncertain. In germline, CDR1 is SGHRS, CDR2 YFSETQ. Trimming took 4 bases from V and 2 from J, leaving 6 bases between them. The length of the CDR3 is 12 residues. The CDR3 reads CASSPPNTEAFF. The CDR3 coding sequence is TGCGCCAGCAGCCCCCCAAACACTGAAGCTTTCTTT. The full variable domain, with the rest looked up from reference TRBV5-1 and TRBJ1-1, is KAGVTQTPRYLIKTRGQQVTLSCSPISGHRSVSWYQQTPGQGLQFLFEYFSETQRNKGNFPGRFSGRQFSNSRSEMNVSTLELGDSALYLCASSPPNTEAFFGQGTRLTVV.

The chain combines TRBV5-1 with TRBJ2-1; 8 bases align to TRBD1. The germline V gene has CDR1 SGHRS and CDR2 YFSETQ. This CDR3 contains 13 residues. Losses at the gene ends were 0 bases for V and 14 bases for J; bases not matched to a gene: 7. CDR3 DNA sequence: TGCGCCAGCAGCTTGGGTGACAGGGGTAATGAGTTCTTC. Amino acid sequence: CASSLGDRGNEFF.

This chain joins TRBV6-5 and TRBJ2-7; the D is unclear. The CDR3 loop spans 11 amino acids. Trimming took 4 bases from V and 2 from J, leaving 3 bases between them. Germline V lookup: CDR1 MNHEY, CDR2 SVGAGI. Here the CDR3 reads CASSFAYEQYF. The CDR3 bases are TGTGCCAGCAGTTTCGCCTACGAGCAGTACTTC.

The chain uses TRBV5-1 and TRBJ2-3; D is undetermined. V lost 1 base to trimming and J lost 3 bases, with 6 bases between them. The germline gives CDR1 SGHRS, CDR2 YFSETQ. CDR3 length: 13 residues. This CDR3 reads CASSLSLTDTQYF. The DNA of the CDR3 is TGCGCCAGCAGCTTGTCGCTGACAGATACGCAGTATTTT.

This clone came up a few times. The chain combines TRBV19 with TRBJ1-6; D possibly corresponds to TRBD1 (6 bases). With 4 bases removed from V and 6 bases from J, the gap between germline ends came to 10 bases. The CDR3 is made up of 14 amino acids. CDR1 is LNHDA and CDR2 is SQIVND in the germline V gene (reference sequence). The CDR3 region has the DNA TGTGCCAGTAGTAGTGGACAGACTAATTCACCCCTCCACTTT. This sequence encodes CASSSGQTNSPLHF. Drawing the rest from reference TRBV19 and TRBJ1-6, the complete variable domain is DGGITQSPKYLFRKEGQNVTLSCEQNLNHDAMYWYRQDPGQGLRLIYYSQIVNDFQKGDIAEGYSVSREKKESFPLTVTSAQKNPTAFYLCASSSGQTNSPLHFGNGTRLTVT.

Details on this clone: The junction does not match germline at one end; this may be a read error. V gene TRBV19 combines with J gene TRBJ2-7; TRBD1 matches at 11 bases. The CDR3 runs 16 residues. Germline V gives CDR1 LNHDA, CDR2 SQIVND (reference sequence). DNA for the CDR3: TGTGCCAGTAGTCCCGCTCGGACAGGGGGCTCCCACGAGCAGTACTTC. Protein: CASSPARTGGSHEQYF.

V gene TRBV15 combines with J gene TRBJ1-4; TRBD1 is a possible D gene (5 bases). The CDR3 runs 16 residues. Germline assignment: CDR1 LNHNV and CDR2 YYDKDF (reference sequence). The germline V and J ends were trimmed by 2 bases and 8 bases, with 18 bases remaining between them. CDR3 loop: CATSRQTVGVGEKLFF. For the CDR3, the DNA is TGTGCCACCAGCAGACAAACTGTAGGGGTGGGGGAAAAACTGTTTTTT.

V and J are TRBV7-3 and TRBJ2-7; maybe TRBD1 (6 bases). Germline values: CDR1 SGHTA, CDR2 FQGTGA. With 4 bases removed from V and 6 bases from J, the gap between germline ends came to 13 bases. This CDR3 region has 13 residues. CDR3 region: CASSSRTDREQYF. The CDR3 DNA reads as TGTGCCAGCAGCTCTCGGACAGATCGCGAGCAGTACTTC.

The rearrangement joins TRBV6-5 to TRBJ2-3, with 11 positions matching TRBD2. V lost 5 bases to trimming and J lost 4 bases; unmatched junction nucleotides: 5. Per the germline V gene, CDR1 is MNHEY and CDR2 is SVGAGI. CDR3 length equals 15 residues. CDR3 protein: CASSPGTSGPDTQYF. The DNA for the CDR3 is TGTGCCAGCAGTCCCGGGACTAGCGGACCAGATACGCAGTATTTT.

This chain links TRBV28 with TRBJ1-1; D is uncertain. V was clipped by 6 bases and J by 9 bases, with 14 bases between them. The CDR3 is made up of 12 amino acids. Per the germline V gene, CDR1 is MDHEN and CDR2 is SYDVKM. The CDR3 coding sequence is TGTGCCAGCAGCCTAAATAACGGGCAAGCTTTCTTT. Protein sequence: CASSLNNGQAFF.

The sample holds one count of this clone. J is TRBJ2-7 and V is TRBV10-1; D may match TRBD1 or TRBD2 (6 bases each). Germline CDR1 WNHNN, CDR2 SYGVQD (reference sequence). The CDR3 contains 22 residues. V dropped 6 bases and J dropped 3 bases, with 39 bases sitting between them. CDR3 residues: CASRQIPPPRASEGGIFYEQYF. CDR3 DNA sequence: TGCGCCAGCAGACAGATCCCTCCCCCCCGGGCTAGCGAAGGGGGGATATTCTACGAGCAGTACTTC.

The chain joins TRBV5-1 to TRBJ2-1, with D unresolved. Trimming pared 3 bases from V and 0 bases from J, leaving 13 bases between. The germline CDR1 and CDR2 sequences are SGHRS and YFSETQ. This CDR3 is built from 16 residues. The chain's CDR3 is CASSSGSHSSYNEQFF. For the CDR3, the DNA is TGCGCCAGCAGCTCCGGGTCCCACAGCTCCTACAATGAGCAGTTCTTC.

The chain uses TRBV7-8 and TRBJ1-4; 8 bases match TRBD1. Germline CDR1 reads SGHVS; CDR2 reads FQNEAQ. The CDR3 extends over 14 amino acids. J lost 3 bases, V lost 5 bases, and 2 bases had no gene match. CDR3 bases: TGTGCCAGCAGCGAACAGGGGGCTAATGAAAAACTGTTTTTT. Translated, it gives CASSEQGANEKLFF.

The rearrangement uses TRBV6-5 and TRBJ1-2, with a tentative D call TRBD1 (5 bases). CDR1 and CDR2 from the germline V gene are MNHEY and SVGAGI. V lost 4 bases and J lost 8, with 14 bases in between. This CDR3 is built from 13 residues. The CDR3 loop is CASSWGGKRGYTF. CDR3 bases: TGTGCCAGCAGTTGGGGGGGAAAGAGAGGCTACACCTTC.

The J gene is TRBJ2-1, the V gene TRBV11-2, with 11 bases fitting TRBD2. Trimming at V came to 1 base and at J to 8 bases, leaving 7 bases not matched to a gene. Germline V lookup: CDR1 SGHAT, CDR2 FQNNGV. This CDR3 is built from 16 residues. As DNA, the CDR3 is TGTGCCAGCAGCTTAGGGGCTAGCGGGAGGCCCTATGAGCAGTTCTTC. Protein: CASSLGASGRPYEQFF.

This clone was detected once. The chain has TRBV30 and TRBJ1-4, with D perhaps TRBD1 (5 bases). Trimming cost V 0 bases and J 6 bases, with 11 bases left between them. Germline CDR1 reads GTSNPN; CDR2 reads SVGIG (reference sequence). The CDR3 is 14 amino acids. The CDR3 loop reads CAWSVIGVDEKLFF. The CDR3 DNA sequence: TGTGCCTGGAGTGTAATAGGGGTAGATGAAAAACTGTTTTTT.

The chain links TRBV7-9 to TRBJ2-2; D not certain. There are 10 residues in the CDR3. Germline CDR1 reads SEHNR; CDR2 reads FQNEAQ (reference sequence). V was pared by 7 bases and J by 6 bases, with 3 bases between. The chain's CDR3 is CASNSGELFF. The CDR3 coding sequence is TGTGCCAGCAATTCCGGGGAGCTGTTTTTT.

This chain links TRBV6-1 with TRBJ1-1; maybe TRBD1 (5 bases). V was trimmed by 5 bases and J by 3 bases, leaving 13 bases between them. Germline V lookup: CDR1 MNHNS, CDR2 SASEGT. The CDR3 spans 14 residues. The CDR3 DNA is TGTGCCAGCAGTTGGACACTGGCGGACACTGAAGCTTTCTTT. Its protein is CASSWTLADTEAFF.

The chain joins TRBV7-6 to TRBJ1-1, with 7 nucleotides matching TRBD1. Germline V gene data show CDR1 as SGHVS and CDR2 as FNYEAQ. Trimming at V came to 5 bases and at J to 1 base, leaving 7 bases not matched to a gene. This CDR3 region has 15 residues. The chain's CDR3 is CASSPTGQTNTEAFF. The CDR3 nucleotides read TGTGCCAGCAGCCCGACGGGACAGACGAACACTGAAGCTTTCTTT.

This clone has just one count. The gene calls are TRBV28 and TRBJ1-5; 8 bases line up with TRBD1. Per germline, CDR1 MDHEN and CDR2 SYDVKM. This CDR3 is built from 14 residues. V lost 5 bases to trimming and J lost 8 bases; unmatched junction nucleotides: 8. The CDR3 is CASSIGQGKKPQHF. The CDR3 DNA reads TGTGCCAGCAGTATCGGACAGGGAAAAAAGCCCCAGCATTTT.

The J gene is TRBJ1-1, the V gene TRBV7-9; tentatively, D is TRBD1 (5 bases). The CDR3 runs 14 residues. The V and J ends lost 4 bases and 5 bases respectively, with 14 bases between them. CDR1 SEHNR and CDR2 FQNEAQ come from the germline V gene (reference sequence). For the CDR3, the DNA is TGTGCCAGCAGCTCGACCGGGGGGGAGACTGAAGCTTTCTTT. Its protein product is CASSSTGGETEAFF.